This T cell receptor (beta chain) was profiled in a study of shared clonotypes between healthy human individuals. Only in-frame clones appear in the TCRdb table, and some are missing; sequencing was by immunoSEQ multiplex PCR. The profile shows about 380,000 clones, approximately 96% of them singletons. The CDR3 loop spans 15 amino acids. Trimming took 0 bases from V and 4 from J, leaving 13 bases between them. The germline gives CDR1 LNHDA, CDR2 SQIVND (reference sequence). The receptor's source is a man younger than 40 in good health. The sequencing input was memory CD8+ T cells sorted from blood. Regarding subset: CD45RO+ cells pooled with CCR7-negative TemRA cells. The rearrangement links TRBV19 to TRBJ2-7; possible D gene TRBD1, 7 bases. CDR3 in amino acids: CASSIDAGQSYEQYF. The CDR3 coding sequence is TGTGCCAGTAGTATAGACGCGGGACAGTCTTACGAGCAGTACTTC.